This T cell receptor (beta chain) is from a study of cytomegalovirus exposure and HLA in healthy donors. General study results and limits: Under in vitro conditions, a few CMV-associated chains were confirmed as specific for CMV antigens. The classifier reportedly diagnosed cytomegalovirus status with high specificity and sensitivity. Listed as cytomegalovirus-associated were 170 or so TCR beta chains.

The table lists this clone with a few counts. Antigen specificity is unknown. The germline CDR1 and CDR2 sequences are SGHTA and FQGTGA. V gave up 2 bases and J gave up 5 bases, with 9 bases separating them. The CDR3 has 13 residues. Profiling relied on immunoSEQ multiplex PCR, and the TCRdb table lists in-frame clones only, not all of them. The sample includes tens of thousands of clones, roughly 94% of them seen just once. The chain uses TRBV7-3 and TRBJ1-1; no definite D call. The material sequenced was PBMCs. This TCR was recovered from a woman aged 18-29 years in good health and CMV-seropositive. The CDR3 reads CASSLELRTEAFF. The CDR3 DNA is TGTGCCAGCAGCTTAGAGCTGCGGACTGAAGCTTTCTTT.